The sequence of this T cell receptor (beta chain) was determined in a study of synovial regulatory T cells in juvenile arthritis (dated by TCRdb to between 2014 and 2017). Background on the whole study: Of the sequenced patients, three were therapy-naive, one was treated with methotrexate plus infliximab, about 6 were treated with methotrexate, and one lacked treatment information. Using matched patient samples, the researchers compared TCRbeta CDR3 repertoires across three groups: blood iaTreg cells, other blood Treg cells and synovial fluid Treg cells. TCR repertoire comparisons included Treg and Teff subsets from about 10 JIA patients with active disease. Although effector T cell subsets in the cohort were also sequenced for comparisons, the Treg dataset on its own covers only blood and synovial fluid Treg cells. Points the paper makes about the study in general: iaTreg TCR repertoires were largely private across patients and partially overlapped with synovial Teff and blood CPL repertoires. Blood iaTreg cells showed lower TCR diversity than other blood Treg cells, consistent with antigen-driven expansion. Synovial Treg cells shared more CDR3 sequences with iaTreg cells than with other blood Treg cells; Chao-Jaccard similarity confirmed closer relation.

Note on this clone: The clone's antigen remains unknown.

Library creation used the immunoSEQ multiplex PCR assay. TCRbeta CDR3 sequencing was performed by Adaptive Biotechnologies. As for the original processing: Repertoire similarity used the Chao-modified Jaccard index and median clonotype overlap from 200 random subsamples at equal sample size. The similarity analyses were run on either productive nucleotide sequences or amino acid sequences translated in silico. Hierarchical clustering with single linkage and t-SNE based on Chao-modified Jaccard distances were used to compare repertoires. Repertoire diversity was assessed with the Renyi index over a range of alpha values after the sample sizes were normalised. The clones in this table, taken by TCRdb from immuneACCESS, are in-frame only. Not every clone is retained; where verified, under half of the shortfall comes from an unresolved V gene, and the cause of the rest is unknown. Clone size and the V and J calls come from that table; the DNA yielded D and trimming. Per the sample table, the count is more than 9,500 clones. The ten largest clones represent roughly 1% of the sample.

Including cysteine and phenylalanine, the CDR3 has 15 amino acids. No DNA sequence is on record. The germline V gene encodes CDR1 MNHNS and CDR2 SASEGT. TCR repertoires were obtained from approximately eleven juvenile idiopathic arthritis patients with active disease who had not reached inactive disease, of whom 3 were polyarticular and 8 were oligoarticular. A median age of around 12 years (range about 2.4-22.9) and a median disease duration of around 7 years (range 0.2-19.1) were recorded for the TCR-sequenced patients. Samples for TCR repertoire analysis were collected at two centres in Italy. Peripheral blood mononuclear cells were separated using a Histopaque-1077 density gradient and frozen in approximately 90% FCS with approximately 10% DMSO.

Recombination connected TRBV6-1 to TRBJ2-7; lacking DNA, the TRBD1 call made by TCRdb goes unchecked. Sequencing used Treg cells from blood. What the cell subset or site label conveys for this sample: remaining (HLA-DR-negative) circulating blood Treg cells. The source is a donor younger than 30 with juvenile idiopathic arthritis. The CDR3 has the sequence CASSPVDMGSYEQYF.